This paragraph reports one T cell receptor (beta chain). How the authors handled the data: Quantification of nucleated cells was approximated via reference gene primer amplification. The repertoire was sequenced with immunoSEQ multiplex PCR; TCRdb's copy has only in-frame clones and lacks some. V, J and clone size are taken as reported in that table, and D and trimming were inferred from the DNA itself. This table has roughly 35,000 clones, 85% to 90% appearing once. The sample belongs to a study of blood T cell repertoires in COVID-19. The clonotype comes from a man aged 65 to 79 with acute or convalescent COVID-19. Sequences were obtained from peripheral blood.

CDR3 protein: CASSDRGQGRTQPQHF. The CDR3, as DNA: TGTGCCAGCAGTGACAGGGGACAGGGGAGGACTCAGCCCCAGCATTTT. The V call is TRBV6-4, the J call TRBJ1-5, with 10 bases that match TRBD1. J lost 6 bases, V lost 2 bases, and 7 bases had no gene match. Per germline, CDR1 MRHNA and CDR2 SNTAGT. The CDR3 length is 16 residues.